This T cell receptor (beta chain) was captured by sequencing in a study of TIL therapy for anti-PD-1-resistant metastatic lung cancer (dated by TCRdb to the early 2020s). At the level of the whole study: Tumors were harvested before any PD-1/PD-L1 blockade; patients then received nivolumab, and those progressing received lymphodepletion, expanded TIL infusion and IL-2. A median age of roughly 54 years (range about 38-80) and a median tumor PD-L1 proportion score of 4.5% to 6.5% were recorded among enrolled patients. The cohort was predominantly lung adenocarcinoma, with a handful of EGFR-mutant and two ALK-rearranged tumors, and half of patients were current or former smokers. Across the cohort, whole-exome sequencing showed a median non-synonymous tumor mutation burden of approximately 1.5 mutations per megabase. T cell receptor beta sequencing of tumor and peripheral blood was used to follow clonotypes across the tumor, the expanded TIL product and serial blood samples.

To note about this clone: The clone's antigen remains unknown. No quality values exist for individual bases; no much larger clone is one base distant.

The germline V gene specifies SGHDN as CDR1 and FVKESK as CDR2. Trimmed from V: 4 bases; trimmed from J: 3 bases; junction bases lacking a gene match: 5. Spanning cysteine to phenylalanine, the CDR3 consists of 16 amino acids. CDR3 DNA only is kept here, 48 bases in frame from base 1. Summary of the overall study and its limitations: Clonotypes from the infused TIL partially replaced the baseline peripheral repertoire and then declined over months, and persistence showed no apparent association with response. Because the cohort was highly selected, with more treatment-naive, never-smoker and oncogene-addicted patients than is typical, generalizability is limited. The study protocol defined all tumor marker inferences as exploratory.

The meaning of the sample's time point label: pre-treatment sample, taken before nivolumab and TIL therapy. Between October 2017 and January 2020, a dual-center phase I trial enrolled adults who had stage 4 NSCLC. The samples were obtained from a phase I trial that was single-arm and open-label and tested tumor-infiltrating lymphocyte therapy combined with nivolumab in advanced non-small cell lung cancer. Blood mononuclear cells were isolated from EDTA tubes by Ficoll gradient and were snap-frozen as pellets, and DNA was extracted with a Qiagen mini-prep kit. The immunoSEQ v3 hsTCRB kit was used to amplify TCR beta CDR3 regions from genomic DNA through bias-controlled multiplex PCR. TCR libraries were sequenced on an Illumina NextSeq 500 to 2 million or so read pairs for survey level or roughly 4.5-6 million for deep level. The paper's processing steps were these. V, D and J genes were assigned, non-productive sequences were removed, and clonality was reported by immunoSEQ Analyzer software. Repertoires were compared by productive Simpson clonality and by the Morisita overlap index of productive TRB rearrangements between infused TIL and blood. Absolute clonotype counts in blood were estimated by multiplying the lymphocyte count by the CD3+ fraction and by the productive frequency of the clone. The table comes from immuneACCESS by way of TCRdb, which keeps in-frame sequences with V and J called. Part of the clones is missing from these tables; in studies checked, under half for an unresolved V gene and the rest for unknown reasons. That table supplies the V and J calls and clone size; D and trimming were determined from the DNA. The sample includes tens of thousands of clones, with 70% to 80% observed a single time. The ten largest clones take up approximately 15% of the sample.

The specimen was blood, collected at baseline. This clonotype was obtained from a man between 65 and 85 years old with non-small cell lung cancer. The sequence links TRBV14 to TRBJ2-3, with 12 junctional bases fitting TRBD2. CDR3 protein: CASSRTSGIWTDTQYF. The DNA reads TGTGCCAGCAGCCGGACTAGCGGGATTTGGACAGATACGCAGTATTTT.